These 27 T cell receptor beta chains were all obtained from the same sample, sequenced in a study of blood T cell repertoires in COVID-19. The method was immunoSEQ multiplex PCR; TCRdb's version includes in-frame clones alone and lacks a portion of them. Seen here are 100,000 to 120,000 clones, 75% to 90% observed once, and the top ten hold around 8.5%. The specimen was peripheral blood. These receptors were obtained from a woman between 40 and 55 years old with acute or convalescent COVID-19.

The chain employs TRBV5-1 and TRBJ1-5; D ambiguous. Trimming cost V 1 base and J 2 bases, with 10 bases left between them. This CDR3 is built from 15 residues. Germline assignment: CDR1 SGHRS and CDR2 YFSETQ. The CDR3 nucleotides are TGCGCCAGCAGCTTGTCCCCCGGGGGCAATCAGCCCCAGCATTTT. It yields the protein CASSLSPGGNQPQHF.

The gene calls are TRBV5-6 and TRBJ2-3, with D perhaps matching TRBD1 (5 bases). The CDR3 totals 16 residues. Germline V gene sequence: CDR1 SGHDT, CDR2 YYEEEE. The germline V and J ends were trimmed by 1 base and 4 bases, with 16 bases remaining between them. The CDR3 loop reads CASSLIIPGRADTQYF. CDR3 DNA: TGTGCCAGCAGCTTGATTATCCCAGGGCGTGCAGATACGCAGTATTTT.

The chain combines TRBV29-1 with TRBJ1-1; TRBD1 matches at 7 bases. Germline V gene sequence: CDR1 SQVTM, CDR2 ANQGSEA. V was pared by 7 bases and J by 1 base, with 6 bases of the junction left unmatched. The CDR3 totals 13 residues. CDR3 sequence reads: CSAVRDRNTEAFF. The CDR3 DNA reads TGCAGCGCTGTACGGGACAGGAACACTGAAGCTTTCTTT.

CDR3: CAISVDSDSTYEQYF. The CDR3 DNA sequence: TGTGCCATCAGTGTAGACTCGGACAGTACCTACGAGCAGTACTTC. This rearrangement joins TRBV10-3 to TRBJ2-7; tentative D call: TRBD1 (6 bases). CDR1 is ENHRY, CDR2 SYGVKD, per germline. This CDR3 contains 15 residues. The V and J ends lost 4 bases and 2 bases respectively, with 15 bases between them.

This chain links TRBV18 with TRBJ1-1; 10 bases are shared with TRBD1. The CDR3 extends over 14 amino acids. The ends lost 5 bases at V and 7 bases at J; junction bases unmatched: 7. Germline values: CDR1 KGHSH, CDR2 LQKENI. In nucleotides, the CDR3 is TGTGCCAGCTCAAGACAGGGGGCAGGAGTTGAAGCTTTCTTT. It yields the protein CASSRQGAGVEAFF.

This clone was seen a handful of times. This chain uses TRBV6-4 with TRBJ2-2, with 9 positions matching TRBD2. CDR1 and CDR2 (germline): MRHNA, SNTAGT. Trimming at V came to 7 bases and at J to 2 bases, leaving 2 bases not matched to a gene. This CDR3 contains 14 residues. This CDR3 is CASKTSGNTGELFF. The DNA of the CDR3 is TGTGCCAGCAAGACTAGCGGTAACACCGGGGAGCTGTTTTTT.

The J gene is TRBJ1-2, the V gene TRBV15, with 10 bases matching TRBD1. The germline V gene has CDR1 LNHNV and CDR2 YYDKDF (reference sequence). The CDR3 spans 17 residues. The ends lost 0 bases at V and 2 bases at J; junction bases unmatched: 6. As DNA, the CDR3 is TGTGCCACCAGCAGAGATCGGGGGACAGGGGCCAACTATGGCTACACCTTC. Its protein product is CATSRDRGTGANYGYTF.

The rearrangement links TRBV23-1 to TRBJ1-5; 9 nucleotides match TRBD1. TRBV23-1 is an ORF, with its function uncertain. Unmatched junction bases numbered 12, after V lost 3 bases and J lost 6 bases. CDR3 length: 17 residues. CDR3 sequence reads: CASSHPLGQGGCQPQHF. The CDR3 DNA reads TGCGCCAGCAGTCACCCTTTGGGACAGGGAGGTTGTCAGCCCCAGCATTTT.

CDR3 loop: CASSLPFVGRPNEQFF. Here the CDR3 DNA reads TGTGCCAGCAGCCTCCCCTTTGTGGGCCGTCCCAATGAGCAGTTCTTC. This chain uses TRBV7-2 with TRBJ2-1; no clear D. Germline V gene data show CDR1 as SGHTA and CDR2 as FQGNSA. The CDR3 has 16 amino acids. Trimming left V 5 bases short and J 6 bases short, with 20 bases between.

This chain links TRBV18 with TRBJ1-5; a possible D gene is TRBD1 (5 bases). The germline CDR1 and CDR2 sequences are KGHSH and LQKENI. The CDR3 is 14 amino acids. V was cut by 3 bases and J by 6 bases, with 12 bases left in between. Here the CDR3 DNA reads TGTGCCAGCTCACCGAACGGGCAGGGTCAGCCCCAGCATTTT. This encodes CASSPNGQGQPQHF.

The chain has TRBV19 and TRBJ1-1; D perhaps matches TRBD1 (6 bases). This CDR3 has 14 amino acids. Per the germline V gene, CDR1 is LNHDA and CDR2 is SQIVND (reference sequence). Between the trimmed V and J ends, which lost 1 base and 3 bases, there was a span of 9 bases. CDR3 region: CASSIGRGYTEAFF. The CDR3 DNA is TGTGCCAGTAGTATAGGTAGGGGGTACACTGAAGCTTTCTTT.

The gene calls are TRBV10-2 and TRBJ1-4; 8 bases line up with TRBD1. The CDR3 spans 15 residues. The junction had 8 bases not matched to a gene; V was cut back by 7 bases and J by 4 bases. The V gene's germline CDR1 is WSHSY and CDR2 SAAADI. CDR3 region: CASTTDRGGNEKLFF. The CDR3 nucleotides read TGCGCCAGCACTACCGACAGGGGTGGTAATGAAAAACTGTTTTTT.

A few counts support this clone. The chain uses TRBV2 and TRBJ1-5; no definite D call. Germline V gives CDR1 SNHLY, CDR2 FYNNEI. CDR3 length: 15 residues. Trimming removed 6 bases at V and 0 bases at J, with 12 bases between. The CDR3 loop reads CASRAGGHSNQPQHF. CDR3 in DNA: TGTGCCAGCAGGGCCGGAGGCCATAGCAATCAGCCCCAGCATTTT.

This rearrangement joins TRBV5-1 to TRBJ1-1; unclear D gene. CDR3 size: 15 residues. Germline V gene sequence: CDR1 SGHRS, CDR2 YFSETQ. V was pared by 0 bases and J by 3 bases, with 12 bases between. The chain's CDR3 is CASSLGHSGDTEAFF. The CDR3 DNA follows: TGCGCCAGCAGCTTGGGCCATTCGGGAGACACTGAAGCTTTCTTT.

This CDR3 reads CASSDSLAEKLFF. CDR3 sequence (DNA): TGTGCCAGCAGTGACTCCTTAGCTGAAAAACTGTTTTTT. The chain is built from TRBV25-1 and TRBJ1-4; D gene ambiguous. Trimming pared 3 bases from V and 7 bases from J, leaving 9 bases between. CDR1 and CDR2 from the germline V gene are MGHDK and SYGVNS. The CDR3 runs 13 residues. The full variable domain, with the rest looked up from reference TRBV25-1 and TRBJ1-4, is EADIYQTPRYLVIGTGKKITLECSQTMGHDKMYWYQQDPGMELHLIHYSYGVNSTEKGDLSSESTVSRIRTEHFPLTLESARPSHTSQYLCASSDSLAEKLFFGSGTQLSVL.

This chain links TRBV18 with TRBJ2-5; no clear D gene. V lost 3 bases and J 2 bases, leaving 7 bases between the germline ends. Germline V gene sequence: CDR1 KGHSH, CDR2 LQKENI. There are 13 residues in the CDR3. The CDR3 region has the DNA TGTGCCAGCTCACCGGGCCCACAAGAGACCCAGTACTTC. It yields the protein CASSPGPQETQYF.

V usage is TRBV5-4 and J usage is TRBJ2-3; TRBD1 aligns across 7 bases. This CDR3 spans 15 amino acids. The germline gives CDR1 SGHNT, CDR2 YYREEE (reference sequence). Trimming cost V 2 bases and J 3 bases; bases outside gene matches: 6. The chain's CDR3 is CASSFMSRGTDTQYF. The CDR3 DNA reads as TGTGCCAGCAGCTTTATGTCCAGGGGGACAGATACGCAGTATTTT.

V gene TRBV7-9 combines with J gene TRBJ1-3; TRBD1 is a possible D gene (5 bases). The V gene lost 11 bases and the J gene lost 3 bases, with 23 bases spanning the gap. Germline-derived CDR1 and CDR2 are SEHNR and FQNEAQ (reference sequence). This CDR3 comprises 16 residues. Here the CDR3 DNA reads TGTGCCTCTAATACCTGGCAGGGTTTAAATGGAAACACCATATATTTT. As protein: CASNTWQGLNGNTIYF. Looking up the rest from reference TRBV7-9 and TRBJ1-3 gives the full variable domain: DTGVSQNPRHKITKRGQNVTFRCDPISEHNRLYWYRQTLGQGPEFLTYFQNEAQLEKSRLLSDRFSAERPKGSFSTLEIQRTEQGDSAMYLCASNTWQGLNGNTIYFGEGSWLTVV.

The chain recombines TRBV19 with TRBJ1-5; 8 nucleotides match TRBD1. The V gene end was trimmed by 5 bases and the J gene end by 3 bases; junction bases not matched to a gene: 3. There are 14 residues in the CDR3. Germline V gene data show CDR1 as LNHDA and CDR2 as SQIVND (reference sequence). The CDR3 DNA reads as TGTGCCAGTAGTCAGGGGGCCACCAATCAGCCCCAGCATTTT. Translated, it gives CASSQGATNQPQHF.

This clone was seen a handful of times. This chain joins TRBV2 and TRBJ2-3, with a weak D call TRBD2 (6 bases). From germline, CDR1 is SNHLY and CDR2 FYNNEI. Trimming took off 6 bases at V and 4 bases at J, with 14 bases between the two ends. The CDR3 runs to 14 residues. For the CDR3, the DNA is TGTGCCAGCAGCCGGGGGACCCCGCCAGATACGCAGTATTTT. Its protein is CASSRGTPPDTQYF.

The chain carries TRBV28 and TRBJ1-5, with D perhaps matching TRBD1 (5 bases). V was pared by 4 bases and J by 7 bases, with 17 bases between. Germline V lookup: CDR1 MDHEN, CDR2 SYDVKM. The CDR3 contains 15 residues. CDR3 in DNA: TGTGCCAGCAGTTCCCAGGGAACTCGTATACAGCCCCAGCATTTT. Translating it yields CASSSQGTRIQPQHF.

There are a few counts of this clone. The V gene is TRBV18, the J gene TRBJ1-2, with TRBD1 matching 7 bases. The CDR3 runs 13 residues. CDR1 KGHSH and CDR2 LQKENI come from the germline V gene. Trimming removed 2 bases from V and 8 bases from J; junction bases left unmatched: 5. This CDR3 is CASSPRGGSGYTF. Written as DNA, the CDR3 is TGTGCCAGCTCACCAAGAGGGGGCAGCGGCTACACCTTC.

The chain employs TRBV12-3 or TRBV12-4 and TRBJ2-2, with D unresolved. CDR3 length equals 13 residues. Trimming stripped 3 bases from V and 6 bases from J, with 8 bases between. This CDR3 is CASSFPIAGELFF. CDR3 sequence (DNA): TGTGCCAGCAGTTTTCCCATTGCCGGGGAGCTGTTTTTT.

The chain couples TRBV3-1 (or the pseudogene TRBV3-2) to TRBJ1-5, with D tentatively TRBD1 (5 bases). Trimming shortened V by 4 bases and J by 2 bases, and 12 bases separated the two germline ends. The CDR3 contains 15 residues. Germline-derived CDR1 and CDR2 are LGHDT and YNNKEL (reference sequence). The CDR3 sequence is CASSPRGRGNQPQHF. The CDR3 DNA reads TGTGCCAGCAGCCCGCGGGGCAGGGGCAATCAGCCCCAGCATTTT.

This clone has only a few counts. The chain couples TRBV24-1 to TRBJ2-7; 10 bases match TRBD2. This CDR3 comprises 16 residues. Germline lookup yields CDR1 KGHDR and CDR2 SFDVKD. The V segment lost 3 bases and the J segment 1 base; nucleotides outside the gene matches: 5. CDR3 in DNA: TGTGCCACCAGTGATGTAACTAGCGGGGCTTCCTACGAGCAGTACTTC. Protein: CATSDVTSGASYEQYF.

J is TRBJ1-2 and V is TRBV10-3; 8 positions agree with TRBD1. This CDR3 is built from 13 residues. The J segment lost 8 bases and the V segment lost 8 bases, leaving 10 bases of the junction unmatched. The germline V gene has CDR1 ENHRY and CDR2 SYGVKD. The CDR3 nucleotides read TGTGCCATCTTCAACAGGGGGACTCAGGGCTACACCTTC. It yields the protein CAIFNRGTQGYTF.

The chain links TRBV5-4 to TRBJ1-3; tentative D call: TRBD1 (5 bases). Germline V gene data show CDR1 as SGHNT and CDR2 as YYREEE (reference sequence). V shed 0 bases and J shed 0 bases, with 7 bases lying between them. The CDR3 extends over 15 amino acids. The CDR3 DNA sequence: TGTGCCAGCAGCTTGGACAGGCGCTCTGGAAACACCATATATTTT. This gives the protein CASSLDRRSGNTIYF.